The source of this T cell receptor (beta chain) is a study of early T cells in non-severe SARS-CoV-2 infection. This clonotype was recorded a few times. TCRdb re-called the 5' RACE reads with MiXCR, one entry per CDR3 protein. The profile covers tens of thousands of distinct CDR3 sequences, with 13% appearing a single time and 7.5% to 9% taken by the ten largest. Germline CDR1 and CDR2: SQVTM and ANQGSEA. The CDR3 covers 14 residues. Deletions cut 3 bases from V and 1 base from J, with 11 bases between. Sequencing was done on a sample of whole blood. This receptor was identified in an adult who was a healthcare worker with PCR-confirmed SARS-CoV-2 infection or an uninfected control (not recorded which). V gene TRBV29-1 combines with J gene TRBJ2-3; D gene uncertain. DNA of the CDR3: TGCAGCGTTGATGGCGGCCCGGGCACAGATACGCAGTATTTT. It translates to CSVDGGPGTDTQYF.